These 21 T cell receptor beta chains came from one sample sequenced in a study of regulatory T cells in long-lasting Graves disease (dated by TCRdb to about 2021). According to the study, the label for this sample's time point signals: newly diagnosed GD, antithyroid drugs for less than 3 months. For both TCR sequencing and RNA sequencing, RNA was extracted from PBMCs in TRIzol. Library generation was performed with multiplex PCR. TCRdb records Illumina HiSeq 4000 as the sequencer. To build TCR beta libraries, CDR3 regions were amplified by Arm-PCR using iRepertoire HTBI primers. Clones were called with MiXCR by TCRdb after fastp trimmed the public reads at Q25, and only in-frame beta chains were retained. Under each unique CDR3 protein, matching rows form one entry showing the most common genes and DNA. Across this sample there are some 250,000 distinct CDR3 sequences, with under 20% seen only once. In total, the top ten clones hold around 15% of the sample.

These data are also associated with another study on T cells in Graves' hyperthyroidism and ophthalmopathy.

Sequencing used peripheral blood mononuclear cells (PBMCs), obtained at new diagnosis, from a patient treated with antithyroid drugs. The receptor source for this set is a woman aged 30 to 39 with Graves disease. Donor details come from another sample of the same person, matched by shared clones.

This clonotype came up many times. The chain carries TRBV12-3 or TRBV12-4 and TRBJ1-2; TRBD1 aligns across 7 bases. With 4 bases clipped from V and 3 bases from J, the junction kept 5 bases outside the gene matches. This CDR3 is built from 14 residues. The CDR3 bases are TGTGCCAGCAGTTCAGGGGGTTGGGACTATGGCTACACCTTC. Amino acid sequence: CASSSGGWDYGYTF.

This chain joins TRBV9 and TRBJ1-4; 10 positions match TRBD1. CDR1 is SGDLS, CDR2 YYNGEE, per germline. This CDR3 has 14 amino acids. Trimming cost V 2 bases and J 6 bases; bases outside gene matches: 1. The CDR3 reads CASSVDRGDEKLFF. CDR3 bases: TGTGCCAGCAGCGTGGACAGGGGGGATGAAAAACTGTTTTTT.

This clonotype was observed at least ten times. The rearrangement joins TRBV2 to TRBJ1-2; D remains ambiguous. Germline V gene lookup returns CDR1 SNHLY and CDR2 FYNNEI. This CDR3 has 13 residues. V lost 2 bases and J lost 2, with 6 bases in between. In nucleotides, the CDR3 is TGTGCCAGCAGTGAAACAGCGAACTATGGCTACACCTTC. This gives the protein CASSETANYGYTF.

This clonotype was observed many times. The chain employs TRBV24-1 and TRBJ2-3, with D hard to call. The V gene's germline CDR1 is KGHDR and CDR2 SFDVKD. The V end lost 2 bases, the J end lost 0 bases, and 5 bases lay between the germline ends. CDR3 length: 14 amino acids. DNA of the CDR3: TGTGCCACCAGTGATTCGGGTAGCACAGATACGCAGTATTTT. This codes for CATSDSGSTDTQYF.

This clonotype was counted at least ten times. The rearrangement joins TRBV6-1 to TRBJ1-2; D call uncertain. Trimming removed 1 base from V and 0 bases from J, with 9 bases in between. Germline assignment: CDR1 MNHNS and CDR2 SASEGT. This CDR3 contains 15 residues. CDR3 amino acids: CASSEEAPPNYGYTF. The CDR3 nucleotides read TGTGCCAGCAGTGAAGAGGCACCTCCTAACTATGGCTACACCTTC.

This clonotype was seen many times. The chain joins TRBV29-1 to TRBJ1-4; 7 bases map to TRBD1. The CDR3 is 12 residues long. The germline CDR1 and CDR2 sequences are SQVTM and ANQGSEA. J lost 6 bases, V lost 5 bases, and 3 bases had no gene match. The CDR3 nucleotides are TGCAGCGTTCACAGGGGAGATGAAAAACTGTTTTTT. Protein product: CSVHRGDEKLFF.

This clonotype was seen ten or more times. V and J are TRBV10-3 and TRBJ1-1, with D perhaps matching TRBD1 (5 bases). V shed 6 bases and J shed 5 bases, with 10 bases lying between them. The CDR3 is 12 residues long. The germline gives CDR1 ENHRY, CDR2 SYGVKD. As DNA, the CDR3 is TGTGCCATCAGCTCAGGGAGGACTGAAGCTTTCTTT. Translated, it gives CAISSGRTEAFF.

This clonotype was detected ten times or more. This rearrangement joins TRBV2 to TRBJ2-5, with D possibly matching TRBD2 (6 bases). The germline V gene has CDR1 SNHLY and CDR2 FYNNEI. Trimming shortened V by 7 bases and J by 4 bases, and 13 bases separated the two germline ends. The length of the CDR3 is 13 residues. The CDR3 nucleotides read TGTGCCAGCACGGAGGGTACGGGAGAGACCCAGTACTTC. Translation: CASTEGTGETQYF. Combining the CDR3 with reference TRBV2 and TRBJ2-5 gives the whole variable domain EPEVTQTPSHQVTQMGQEVILRCVPISNHLYFYWYRQILGQKVEFLVSFYNNEISEKSEIFDDQFSVERPDGSNFTLKIRSTKLEDSAMYFCASTEGTGETQYFGPGTRLLVL.

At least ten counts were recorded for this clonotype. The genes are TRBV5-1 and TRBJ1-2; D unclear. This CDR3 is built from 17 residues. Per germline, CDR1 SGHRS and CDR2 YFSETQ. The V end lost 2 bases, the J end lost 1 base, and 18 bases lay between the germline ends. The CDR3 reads CASSLQPGRTVNYGYTF. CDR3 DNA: TGCGCCAGCAGCTTACAACCTGGACGGACGGTTAACTATGGCTACACCTTC.

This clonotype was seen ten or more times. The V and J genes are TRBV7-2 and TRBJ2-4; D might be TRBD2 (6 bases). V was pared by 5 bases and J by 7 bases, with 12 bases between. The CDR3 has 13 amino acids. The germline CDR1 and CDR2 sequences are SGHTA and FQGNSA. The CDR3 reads CASSVLLANIQYF. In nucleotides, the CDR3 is TGTGCCAGCAGCGTACTACTAGCTAACATTCAGTACTTC. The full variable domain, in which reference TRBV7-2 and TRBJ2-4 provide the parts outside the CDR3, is GAGVSQSPSNKVTEKGKDVELRCDPISGHTALYWYRQSLGQGLEFLIYFQGNSAPDKSGLPSDRFSAERTGGSVSTLTIQRTQQEDSAVYLCASSVLLANIQYFGAGTRLSVL.

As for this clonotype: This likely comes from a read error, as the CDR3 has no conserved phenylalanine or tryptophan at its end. In nucleotides, the CDR3 is TGTGCCAGCACAGATGCGGGGGCGCCGGACACCGGGGAGCTGTTTTTG. Translating it yields CASTDAGAPDTGELFL. V and J are TRBV6-1 and TRBJ2-2; D is possibly TRBD2 (7 bases). The CDR3 is 16 amino acids. Trimming stripped 7 bases from V and 3 bases from J, with 18 bases between. CDR1 and CDR2 from the germline V gene are MNHNS and SASEGT.

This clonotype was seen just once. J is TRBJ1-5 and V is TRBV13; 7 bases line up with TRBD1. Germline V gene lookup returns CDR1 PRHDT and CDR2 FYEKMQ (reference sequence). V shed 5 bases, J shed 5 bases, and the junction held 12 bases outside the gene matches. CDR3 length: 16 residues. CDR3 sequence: CASSPRDSKGYQPQHF. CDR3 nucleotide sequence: TGTGCCAGCAGCCCTCGGGACAGTAAAGGTTATCAGCCCCAGCATTTT.

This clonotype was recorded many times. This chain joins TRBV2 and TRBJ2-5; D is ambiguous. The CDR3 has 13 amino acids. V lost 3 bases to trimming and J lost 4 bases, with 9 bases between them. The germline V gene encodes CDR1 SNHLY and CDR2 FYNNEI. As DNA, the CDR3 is TGTGCCAGCAGTGAGGAGAGAGGAGAGACCCAGTACTTC. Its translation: CASSEERGETQYF.

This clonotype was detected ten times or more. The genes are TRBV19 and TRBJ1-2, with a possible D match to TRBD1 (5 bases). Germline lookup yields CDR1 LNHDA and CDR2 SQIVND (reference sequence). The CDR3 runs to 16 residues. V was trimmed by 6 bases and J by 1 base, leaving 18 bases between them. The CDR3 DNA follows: TGTGCCAGTAGCACCCCCGGGACGAAATTTAACTATGGCTACACCTTC. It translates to CASSTPGTKFNYGYTF.

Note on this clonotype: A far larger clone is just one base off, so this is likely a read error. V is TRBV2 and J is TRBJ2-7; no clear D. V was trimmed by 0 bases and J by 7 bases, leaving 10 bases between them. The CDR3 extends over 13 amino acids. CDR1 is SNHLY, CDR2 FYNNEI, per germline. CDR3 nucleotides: TGTGCCAGCAGTGAAGCTAGGCACAATGAGCAGTACTTC. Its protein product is CASSEARHNEQYF. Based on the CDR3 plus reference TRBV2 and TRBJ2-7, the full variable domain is EPEVTQTPSHQVTQMGQEVILRCVPISNHLYFYWYRQILGQKVEFLVSFYNNEISEKSEIFDDQFSVERPDGSNFTLKIRSTKLEDSAMYFCASSEARHNEQYFGPGTRLTVT.

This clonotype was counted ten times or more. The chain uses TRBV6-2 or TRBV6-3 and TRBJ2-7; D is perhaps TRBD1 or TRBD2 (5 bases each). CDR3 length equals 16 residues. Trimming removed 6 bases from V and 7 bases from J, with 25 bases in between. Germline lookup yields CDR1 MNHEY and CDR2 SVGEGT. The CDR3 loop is CASRPTPTGRVGEQYF. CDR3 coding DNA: TGTGCCAGCAGACCGACGCCTACGGGACGGGTCGGGGAGCAGTACTTC.

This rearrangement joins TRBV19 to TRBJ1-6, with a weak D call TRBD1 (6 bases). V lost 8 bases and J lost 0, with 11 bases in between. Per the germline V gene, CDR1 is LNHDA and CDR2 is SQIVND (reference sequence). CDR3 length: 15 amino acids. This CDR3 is CASCTDSSYNSPLHF. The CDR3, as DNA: TGTGCCAGTTGCACGGACAGCTCCTATAATTCACCCCTCCACTTT. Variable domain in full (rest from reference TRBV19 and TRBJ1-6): DGGITQSPKYLFRKEGQNVTLSCEQNLNHDAMYWYRQDPGQGLRLIYYSQIVNDFQKGDIAEGYSVSREKKESFPLTVTSAQKNPTAFYLCASCTDSSYNSPLHFGNGTRLTVT.

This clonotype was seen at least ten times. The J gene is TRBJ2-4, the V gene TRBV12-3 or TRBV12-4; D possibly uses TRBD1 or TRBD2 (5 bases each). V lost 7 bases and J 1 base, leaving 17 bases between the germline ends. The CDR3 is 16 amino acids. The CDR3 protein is CASNPGSGLAKNIQYF. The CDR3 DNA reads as TGTGCCAGCAACCCGGGGTCAGGGTTGGCCAAAAACATTCAGTACTTC.

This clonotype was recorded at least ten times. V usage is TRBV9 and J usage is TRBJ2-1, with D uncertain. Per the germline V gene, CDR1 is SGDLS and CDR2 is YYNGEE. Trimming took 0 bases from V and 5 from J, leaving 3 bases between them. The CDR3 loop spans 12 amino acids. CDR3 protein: CASSVGNNEQFF. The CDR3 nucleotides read TGTGCCAGCAGCGTAGGGAACAATGAGCAGTTCTTC.

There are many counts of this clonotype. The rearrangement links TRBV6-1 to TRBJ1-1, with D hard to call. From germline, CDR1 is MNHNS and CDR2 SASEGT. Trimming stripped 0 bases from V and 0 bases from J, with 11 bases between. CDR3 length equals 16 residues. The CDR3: CASSEAIGRLNTEAFF. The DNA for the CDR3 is TGTGCCAGCAGTGAAGCGATTGGACGGCTGAACACTGAAGCTTTCTTT.

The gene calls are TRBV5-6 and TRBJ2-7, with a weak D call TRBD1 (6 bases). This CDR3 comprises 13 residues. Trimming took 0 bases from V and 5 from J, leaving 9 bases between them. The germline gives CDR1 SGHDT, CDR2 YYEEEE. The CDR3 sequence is CASSLGGLDEQYF. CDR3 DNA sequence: TGTGCCAGCAGCTTGGGGGGGCTCGACGAGCAGTACTTC.